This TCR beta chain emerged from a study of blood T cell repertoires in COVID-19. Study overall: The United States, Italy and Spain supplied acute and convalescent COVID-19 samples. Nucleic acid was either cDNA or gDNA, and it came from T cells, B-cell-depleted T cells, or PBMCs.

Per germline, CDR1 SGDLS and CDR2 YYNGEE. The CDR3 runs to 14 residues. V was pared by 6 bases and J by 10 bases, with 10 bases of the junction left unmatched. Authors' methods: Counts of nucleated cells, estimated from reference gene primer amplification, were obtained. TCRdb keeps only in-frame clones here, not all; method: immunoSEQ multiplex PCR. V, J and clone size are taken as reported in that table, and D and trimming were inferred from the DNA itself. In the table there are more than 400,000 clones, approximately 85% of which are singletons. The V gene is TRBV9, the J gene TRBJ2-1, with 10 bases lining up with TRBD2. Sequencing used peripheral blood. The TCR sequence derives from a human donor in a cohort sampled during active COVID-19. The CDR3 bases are TGTGCCAGCACGGGGGCTAGCGGGAGACAAGAGCAGTTCTTC. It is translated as CASTGASGRQEQFF. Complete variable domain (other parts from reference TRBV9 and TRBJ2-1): DSGVTQTPKHLITATGQRVTLRCSPRSGDLSVYWYQQSLDQGLQFLIQYYNGEERAKGNILERFSAQQFPDLHSELNLSSLELGDSALYFCASTGASGRQEQFFGPGTRLTVL.